These T cell receptor beta chains were read from a single sample in a study of molecular identifiers for immune sequencing clone quantification. Each CDR3 protein gets one entry after TCRdb re-called the PCR reads with MiXCR. The data contain more than 550,000 distinct CDR3 sequences, roughly 27% of them singletons. Sequencing was carried out using naive CD8+ T cells from blood, with Jurkat cell RNA spiked in. The source is a human donor in good health. Some libraries in this study had Jurkat cell RNA spiked in. Both conserved end residues are part of each CDR3. D genes are given only for firm matches. A row's size may be missing; if present it is once, few, many or a size class.

v_call: TRBV6-5; d_call: TRBD1; j_call: TRBJ1-5; clone_size: -; cdr3_aa: CASSLTGQGGGYSNQPQHF; cdr3_nt: TGTGCCAGCAGTTTGACGGGACAGGGAGGGGGGTATAGCAATCAGCCCCAGCATTTT
v_call: TRBV28; d_call: TRBD2; j_call: TRBJ2-1; clone_size: many; cdr3_aa: CASSWIRFGTSSKQDSSYNEQFF; cdr3_nt: TGTGCCAGCAGTTGGATTCGGTTCGGGACTAGCTCGAAACAAGACAGCTCCTACAATGAGCAGTTCTTC
v_call: TRBV19; d_call: TRBD2; j_call: TRBJ2-7; clone_size: -; cdr3_aa: CASSTAGASYEQYF; cdr3_nt: TGTGCCAGTAGTACAGCGGGAGCCTCCTACGAGCAGTACTTC
v_call: TRBV20-1; d_call: TRBD2; j_call: TRBJ2-7; clone_size: few; cdr3_aa: CSAREKLGTSGTYEQYF; cdr3_nt: TGCAGTGCTAGAGAGAAATTAGGGACTAGCGGTACCTACGAGCAGTACTTC
v_call: TRBV28; d_call: -; j_call: TRBJ2-2; clone_size: many; cdr3_aa: CASSGGTGELFF; cdr3_nt: TGTGCCAGCAGTGGGGGCACCGGGGAGCTGTTTTTT
v_call: TRBV14; d_call: TRBD1; j_call: TRBJ2-2; clone_size: many; cdr3_aa: CASSNLQGTPNTGELFF; cdr3_nt: TGTGCCAGCAGCAACCTACAGGGGACCCCGAACACCGGGGAGCTGTTTTTT
v_call: TRBV29-1; d_call: -; j_call: TRBJ2-2; clone_size: many; cdr3_aa: CSVRYETSPGELFF; cdr3_nt: TGCAGCGTCCGATACGAAACTAGCCCCGGGGAGCTGTTTTTT
v_call: TRBV6-5; d_call: -; j_call: TRBJ2-7; clone_size: many; cdr3_aa: CASSPLGRGYEQYF; cdr3_nt: TGTGCCAGCAGCCCCCTAGGGAGAGGTTACGAGCAGTACTTC
v_call: TRBV7-8; d_call: TRBD1; j_call: TRBJ1-1; clone_size: many; cdr3_aa: CASSSGDSGTEAFF; cdr3_nt: TGTGCCAGCAGCTCGGGGGACAGTGGCACTGAAGCTTTCTTT
v_call: TRBV6-5; d_call: TRBD2; j_call: TRBJ2-7; clone_size: many; cdr3_aa: CASSYSGLAGVDEQYF; cdr3_nt: TGTGCCAGCAGTTACTCTGGTTTGGCGGGAGTAGACGAGCAGTACTTC
v_call: TRBV4-1; d_call: -; j_call: TRBJ1-1; clone_size: few; cdr3_aa: CASSLGSRNTEAFF; cdr3_nt: TGCGCCAGCAGCCTTGGGTCCCGGAACACTGAAGCTTTCTTT
v_call: TRBV28; d_call: -; j_call: TRBJ2-3; clone_size: many; cdr3_aa: CATEALGLAGTDTQYF; cdr3_nt: TGTGCCACCGAAGCTTTGGGGCTAGCCGGCACAGATACGCAGTATTTT
v_call: TRBV19; d_call: TRBD2; j_call: TRBJ2-3; clone_size: -; cdr3_aa: CASRGGRSTDTQYF; cdr3_nt: TGTGCCAGTAGAGGCGGGAGATCCACAGATACGCAGTATTTT
v_call: TRBV27; d_call: -; j_call: TRBJ1-4; clone_size: many; cdr3_aa: CASSLWVGENEKLFF; cdr3_nt: TGTGCCAGCAGTTTATGGGTCGGTGAGAATGAAAAACTGTTTTTT
v_call: TRBV7-6; d_call: TRBD1; j_call: TRBJ2-7; clone_size: -; cdr3_aa: CASSLWDRDYEQYF; cdr3_nt: TGTGCCAGCAGCCTCTGGGACAGGGATTACGAGCAGTACTTC
v_call: TRBV9; d_call: TRBD1; j_call: TRBJ2-2; clone_size: -; cdr3_aa: CASSVLVGTGSPGELFF; cdr3_nt: TGTGCCAGCAGCGTTCTAGTCGGGACAGGATCACCCGGGGAGCTGTTTTTT
v_call: TRBV28; d_call: TRBD1; j_call: TRBJ2-5; clone_size: many; cdr3_aa: CASSFDPGTGGEETQYF; cdr3_nt: TGTGCCAGCAGTTTCGACCCCGGGACAGGGGGCGAAGAGACCCAGTACTTC
v_call: TRBV7-3; d_call: -; j_call: TRBJ2-1; clone_size: few; cdr3_aa: CASSLDFFNEQFF; cdr3_nt: TGTGCCAGCAGCTTAGACTTTTTCAATGAGCAGTTCTTC
v_call: TRBV20-1; d_call: TRBD2; j_call: TRBJ2-7; clone_size: -; cdr3_aa: CSASSGGQYF; cdr3_nt: TGCAGTGCTAGCTCGGGGGGGCAGTACTTC
v_call: TRBV6-2/TRBV6-3; d_call: TRBD1; j_call: TRBJ1-1; clone_size: few; cdr3_aa: CASRDDRGYTEAFF; cdr3_nt: TGTGCCAGCAGAGACGACAGGGGGTACACTGAAGCTTTCTTT
v_call: TRBV6-5; d_call: TRBD1; j_call: TRBJ2-5; clone_size: many; cdr3_aa: CASSSQGLETQYF; cdr3_nt: TGTGCCAGCAGTTCACAGGGGCTGGAGACCCAGTACTTC
v_call: TRBV11-2; d_call: -; j_call: TRBJ2-1; clone_size: -; cdr3_aa: CASSLVKGGSGGTPYNEQFF; cdr3_nt: TGTGCCAGCAGCTTAGTCAAGGGGGGTTCGGGCGGGACCCCCTACAATGAGCAGTTCTTC
v_call: TRBV3-1; d_call: TRBD1; j_call: TRBJ2-7; clone_size: -; cdr3_aa: CASSQEVAGGGYEQYF; cdr3_nt: TGTGCCAGCAGCCAAGAGGTAGCAGGGGGTGGGTACGAGCAGTACTTC
v_call: TRBV28; d_call: -; j_call: TRBJ1-4; clone_size: -; cdr3_aa: CASSFRGATNEKLFF; cdr3_nt: TGTGCCAGCAGTTTTCGGGGAGCAACTAATGAAAAACTGTTTTTT
v_call: TRBV4-3; d_call: -; j_call: TRBJ2-2; clone_size: many; cdr3_aa: CASSQDSATGELFF; cdr3_nt: TGCGCCAGCAGCCAAGATTCGGCAACCGGGGAGCTGTTTTTT
v_call: TRBV29-1; d_call: TRBD2; j_call: TRBJ2-3; clone_size: many; cdr3_aa: CSVLLADTDTQYF; cdr3_nt: TGCAGCGTTCTACTAGCGGACACAGATACGCAGTATTTT
v_call: TRBV5-4; d_call: -; j_call: TRBJ2-7; clone_size: many; cdr3_aa: CASSFTTGAYEQYF; cdr3_nt: TGTGCCAGCAGCTTCACCACAGGAGCCTACGAGCAGTACTTC
v_call: TRBV4-3; d_call: -; j_call: TRBJ1-1; clone_size: -; cdr3_aa: CASSQFSSGTEAFF; cdr3_nt: TGCGCCAGCAGCCAATTCTCTTCGGGCACTGAAGCTTTCTTT
v_call: TRBV2; d_call: TRBD1; j_call: TRBJ1-1; clone_size: once; cdr3_aa: CASSGDRGSAMSTEAFF; cdr3_nt: TGTGCCAGCAGTGGGGACAGGGGTAGTGCCATGAGCACTGAAGCTTTCTTT
v_call: TRBV30; d_call: -; j_call: TRBJ1-1; clone_size: few; cdr3_aa: CAWSTRTEAFF; cdr3_nt: TGTGCCTGGAGTACTAGGACTGAAGCTTTCTTT
v_call: TRBV7-6; d_call: -; j_call: TRBJ2-7; clone_size: -; cdr3_aa: CASSLVSGCDFDEQYF; cdr3_nt: TGTGCCAGCAGCTTAGTGAGCGGGTGTGACTTCGACGAGCAGTACTTC
v_call: TRBV4-3; d_call: TRBD1; j_call: TRBJ1-5; clone_size: few; cdr3_aa: CASSQEWAGGDQPQHF; cdr3_nt: TGCGCCAGCAGCCAAGAGTGGGCAGGGGGCGATCAGCCCCAGCATTTT
v_call: TRBV7-9; d_call: TRBD2; j_call: TRBJ2-1; clone_size: few; cdr3_aa: CASSLAAGFTNEQFF; cdr3_nt: TGTGCCAGCAGCTTAGCAGCGGGATTCACCAATGAGCAGTTCTTC
v_call: TRBV5-3; d_call: -; j_call: TRBJ1-2; clone_size: -; cdr3_aa: CASSLLRGFLYGYTF; cdr3_nt: TGTGCCAGCAGCTTGCTGCGGGGGTTTTTATATGGCTACACCTTC
v_call: TRBV7-3; d_call: -; j_call: TRBJ2-1; clone_size: few; cdr3_aa: CASSPQNSNEQFF; cdr3_nt: TGTGCCAGCAGCCCCCAGAATTCGAATGAGCAGTTCTTC
v_call: TRBV23-1; d_call: -; j_call: TRBJ2-3; clone_size: many; cdr3_aa: CASIRGYRSDTQYF; cdr3_nt: TGCGCCAGCATTCGGGGATATCGCTCAGATACGCAGTATTTT
v_call: TRBV27; d_call: TRBD2; j_call: TRBJ2-1; clone_size: -; cdr3_aa: CASSLLSPSGIYNEQFF; cdr3_nt: TGTGCCAGCAGTTTATTGAGTCCTAGCGGAATCTACAATGAGCAGTTCTTC
v_call: TRBV20-1; d_call: TRBD2; j_call: TRBJ2-2; clone_size: few; cdr3_aa: CSALRREGTGELFF; cdr3_nt: TGCAGTGCCCTCCGGCGGGAGGGTACCGGGGAGCTGTTTTTT
v_call: TRBV27; d_call: TRBD1; j_call: TRBJ1-1; clone_size: few; cdr3_aa: CASTKGTGGLNTEAFF; cdr3_nt: TGTGCCAGCACCAAAGGAACAGGGGGTTTGAACACTGAAGCTTTCTTT
v_call: TRBV20-1; d_call: -; j_call: TRBJ1-1; clone_size: -; cdr3_aa: CSATGNTEAFF; cdr3_nt: TGCAGTGCTACGGGGAACACTGAAGCTTTCTTT
v_call: TRBV7-2; d_call: TRBD1; j_call: TRBJ1-2; clone_size: -; cdr3_aa: CASSYRDRGLDGYTF; cdr3_nt: TGTGCCAGCAGCTACCGGGACAGGGGGTTGGATGGCTACACCTTC
v_call: TRBV7-9; d_call: -; j_call: TRBJ2-1; clone_size: -; cdr3_aa: CAGMVPQLDEQFF; cdr3_nt: TGTGCCGGCATGGTCCCACAATTAGATGAGCAGTTCTTC
v_call: TRBV27; d_call: TRBD1; j_call: TRBJ2-6; clone_size: many; cdr3_aa: CASSSQGSGANVLTF; cdr3_nt: TGTGCCAGCAGCTCACAGGGGTCTGGGGCCAACGTCCTGACTTTC
v_call: TRBV7-9; d_call: -; j_call: TRBJ2-5; clone_size: many; cdr3_aa: CASSKVTEYQETQYF; cdr3_nt: TGTGCCAGCAGCAAAGTGACGGAGTACCAAGAGACCCAGTACTTC
v_call: TRBV10-1; d_call: -; j_call: TRBJ2-1; clone_size: few; cdr3_aa: CASSESGLTGSYNEQFF; cdr3_nt: TGCGCCAGCAGTGAGTCGGGTTTAACTGGCTCCTACAATGAGCAGTTCTTC
v_call: TRBV7-8; d_call: -; j_call: TRBJ1-3; clone_size: -; cdr3_aa: CASSGPRDRGGPGNTIYF; cdr3_nt: TGTGCCAGCAGCGGACCGAGGGACCGCGGGGGCCCTGGAAACACCATATATTTT
v_call: TRBV7-7; d_call: -; j_call: TRBJ2-5; clone_size: once; cdr3_aa: CASSLRQASEAQYF; cdr3_nt: TGTGCCAGCAGCTTAAGACAGGCCTCAGAGGCCCAGTACTTC
v_call: TRBV6-1; d_call: -; j_call: TRBJ2-6; clone_size: -; cdr3_aa: CASMESELGANVLTF; cdr3_nt: TGTGCCAGCATGGAGAGTGAACTTGGGGCCAACGTCCTGACTTTC
v_call: TRBV28; d_call: TRBD2; j_call: TRBJ2-3; clone_size: many; cdr3_aa: CASSLTSGRSTDTQYF; cdr3_nt: TGTGCCAGCAGTTTAACAAGCGGGAGAAGCACAGATACGCAGTATTTT
v_call: TRBV11-2; d_call: -; j_call: TRBJ2-7; clone_size: -; cdr3_aa: CASSSPSPYEQYF; cdr3_nt: TGTGCCAGCAGCTCCCCCAGTCCCTACGAGCAGTACTTC
v_call: TRBV19; d_call: -; j_call: TRBJ2-5; clone_size: -; cdr3_aa: CASSPLGSEETQYF; cdr3_nt: TGTGCCAGTAGTCCCCTTGGGTCGGAGGAGACCCAGTACTTC
v_call: TRBV7-2; d_call: -; j_call: TRBJ2-7; clone_size: few; cdr3_aa: CASSLALRDPTYEQYF; cdr3_nt: TGTGCCAGCAGCTTAGCTTTGCGGGATCCCACCTACGAGCAGTACTTC
v_call: TRBV9; d_call: -; j_call: TRBJ2-2; clone_size: -; cdr3_aa: CASSSSSGGFSTGELFF; cdr3_nt: TGTGCCAGCAGCTCATCTAGTGGGGGATTTAGCACCGGGGAGCTGTTTTTT
v_call: TRBV29-1; d_call: TRBD1; j_call: TRBJ1-1; clone_size: many; cdr3_aa: CSVVQGWNTEAFF; cdr3_nt: TGCAGCGTGGTACAGGGGTGGAACACTGAAGCTTTCTTT
v_call: TRBV19; d_call: -; j_call: TRBJ2-7; clone_size: few; cdr3_aa: CASSWDARTEQYF; cdr3_nt: TGTGCCAGTAGTTGGGACGCCAGGACCGAGCAGTACTTC